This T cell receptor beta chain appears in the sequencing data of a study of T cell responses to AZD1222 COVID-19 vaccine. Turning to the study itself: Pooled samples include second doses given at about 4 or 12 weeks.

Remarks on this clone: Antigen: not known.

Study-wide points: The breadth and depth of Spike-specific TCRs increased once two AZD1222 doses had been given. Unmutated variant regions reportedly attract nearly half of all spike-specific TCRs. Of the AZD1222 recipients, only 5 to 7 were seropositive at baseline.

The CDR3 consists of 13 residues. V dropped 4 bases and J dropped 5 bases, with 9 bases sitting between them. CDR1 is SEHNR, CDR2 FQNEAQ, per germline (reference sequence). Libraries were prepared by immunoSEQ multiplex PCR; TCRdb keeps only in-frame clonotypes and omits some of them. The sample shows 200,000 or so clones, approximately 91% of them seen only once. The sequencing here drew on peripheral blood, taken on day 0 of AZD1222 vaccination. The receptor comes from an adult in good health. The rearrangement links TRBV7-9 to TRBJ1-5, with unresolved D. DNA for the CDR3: TGTGCCAGCAGCTGGAACAGCGATCAGCCCCAGCATTTT. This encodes CASSWNSDQPQHF.